One and the same sample provided the 30 T cell receptor beta chains below, sequenced in a study of blood T cell repertoires in COVID-19. Clones were sequenced by immunoSEQ multiplex PCR, and TCRdb holds only the in-frame ones, with some missing. Found here are 65,000 to 95,000 clones, around 85% of them singletons; the top ten hold approximately 20%. The specimen sequenced was peripheral blood. These receptor sequences come from an elderly man with active or convalescent COVID-19.

This rearrangement joins TRBV5-4 to TRBJ2-2; TRBD2 aligns across 14 bases. The ends lost 6 bases at V and 7 bases at J; junction bases unmatched: 14. Per the germline V gene, CDR1 is SGHNT and CDR2 is YYREEE (reference sequence). This CDR3 contains 18 residues. CDR3 amino acids: CASTTARLAGGPGGELFF. DNA of the CDR3: TGTGCCAGCACCACCGCGCGACTAGCGGGGGGGCCGGGCGGGGAGCTGTTTTTT.

This chain links TRBV18 with TRBJ2-1; no reliable D call. The V and J ends lost 4 bases and 8 bases respectively, with 9 bases between them. This CDR3 comprises 12 residues. Germline CDR1 reads KGHSH; CDR2 reads LQKENI. The CDR3 sequence is CASSLISDEQFF. CDR3 DNA sequence: TGTGCCAGCTCACTCATTTCGGATGAGCAGTTCTTC.

V usage is TRBV2 and J usage is TRBJ1-1; 7 nucleotides agree with TRBD1. This CDR3 region has 14 residues. Germline CDR1 is SNHLY and CDR2 is FYNNEI. The V gene end was trimmed by 6 bases and the J gene end by 4 bases; junction bases not matched to a gene: 8. The CDR3 protein is CASSRQGRGTEAFF. In nucleotides, the CDR3 is TGTGCCAGCAGCAGACAGGGACGTGGCACTGAAGCTTTCTTT.

This clone was detected a few times. CDR3 amino acids: CASSPGTYYGYTF. DNA for the CDR3: TGTGCCAGCAGCCCTGGGACTTACTATGGCTACACCTTC. The J gene is TRBJ1-2, the V gene TRBV7-9, with a weak D call TRBD1 (5 bases). In germline, CDR1 is SEHNR, CDR2 FQNEAQ (reference sequence). V gave up 5 bases and J gave up 3 bases, with 10 bases separating them. The CDR3 is made up of 13 amino acids.

The CDR3 loop is CASSEKGTGTGNTIYF. DNA of the CDR3: TGTGCCAGCAGTGAGAAGGGGACAGGGACTGGAAACACCATATATTTT. The V and J genes are TRBV2 and TRBJ1-3; 9 nucleotides align to TRBD1. CDR3 size: 16 residues. V trimming: 3 bases; J trimming: 2 bases; junction bases outside the gene matches: 5. Germline V lookup: CDR1 SNHLY, CDR2 FYNNEI.

The chain uses TRBV27 and TRBJ1-2, with D perhaps TRBD1 (6 bases). The ends were cut back, 6 bases at V and 7 bases at J, with 18 bases in the middle. The CDR3 is 14 amino acids. Germline V gene lookup returns CDR1 MNHEY and CDR2 SMNVEV (reference sequence). CDR3 loop: CASRPRDKESGYTF. For the CDR3, the DNA is TGTGCCAGCAGGCCCCGGGACAAAGAAAGTGGCTACACCTTC.

The chain is built from TRBV19 and TRBJ2-1; 8 bases are shared with TRBD1. The CDR3 length is 19 residues. Germline CDR1 LNHDA, CDR2 SQIVND (reference sequence). With V trimmed by 2 bases and J by 5 bases, 17 bases remained unmatched. The CDR3 DNA follows: TGTGCCAGTAGTATAAGTCGTTGGGGGAGTGGCAGGGGGCACAATGAGCAGTTCTTC. Protein sequence: CASSISRWGSGRGHNEQFF.

The chain is built from TRBV5-1 and TRBJ2-5; TRBD2 is a possible D gene (5 bases). Germline values: CDR1 SGHRS, CDR2 YFSETQ. With 4 bases removed from V and 5 bases from J, the gap between germline ends came to 9 bases. This CDR3 has 12 residues. The CDR3: CASSLGSETQYF. The CDR3, as DNA: TGCGCCAGCAGCCTAGGGAGTGAGACCCAGTACTTC.

Here the CDR3 reads CAGGVGSLTGELFF. CDR3 sequence (DNA): TGTGCCGGAGGAGTGGGGTCCTTGACCGGGGAGCTGTTTTTT. This sequence joins TRBV2 and TRBJ2-2, with D perhaps matching TRBD2 (5 bases). This CDR3 comprises 14 residues. Trimming removed 11 bases at V and 5 bases at J, with 18 bases between. Germline-derived CDR1 and CDR2 are SNHLY and FYNNEI.

This chain joins TRBV5-6 and TRBJ2-7, with 7 bases lining up with TRBD1. The CDR3 contains 15 residues. Per germline, CDR1 SGHDT and CDR2 YYEEEE. The ends lost 0 bases at V and 2 bases at J; junction bases unmatched: 5. CDR3 residues: CASSLDRGRTYEQYV. The CDR3, as DNA: TGTGCCAGCAGCTTGGACAGGGGAAGGACCTACGAGCAGTACGTC.

The genes are TRBV19 and TRBJ1-5, with D tentatively TRBD1 (5 bases). This CDR3 spans 14 amino acids. The ends were cut back, 3 bases at V and 7 bases at J, with 13 bases in the middle. CDR1 is LNHDA, CDR2 SQIVND, per germline (reference sequence). Here the CDR3 DNA reads TGTGCCAGTAGTATTGGGGGGTCTTCCCAGCCCCAGCATTTT. Amino acid sequence: CASSIGGSSQPQHF.

CDR3 coding DNA: TGTGCCAGCTCACCAGAGACAGTATCTGGAAACACCATATATTTT. It encodes CASSPETVSGNTIYF. The chain links TRBV18 to TRBJ1-3; D may be TRBD1 (5 bases). The CDR3 sequence is 15 residues long. The germline V gene has CDR1 KGHSH and CDR2 LQKENI. Trimming stripped 2 bases from V and 1 base from J, with 9 bases between.

The chain carries TRBV6-5 and TRBJ1-6; unclear D gene. The V and J ends lost 6 bases and 6 bases respectively, with 15 bases between them. This CDR3 is 15 amino acids long. The germline CDR1 and CDR2 sequences are MNHEY and SVGAGI. The CDR3 DNA reads as TGTGCCAGCAGCGAGAGGAGGTTGGGTAATTCACCCCTCCACTTT. Protein: CASSERRLGNSPLHF.

This clone was observed a few times. The chain combines TRBV5-6 with TRBJ2-7; TRBD1 aligns across 12 bases. This CDR3 has 14 amino acids. V shed 5 bases and J 1 base; nucleotides not matched to a gene: 1. Germline CDR1 SGHDT, CDR2 YYEEEE. This chain's CDR3 is CASRGQGASYEQYV. The DNA for the CDR3 is TGTGCCAGCAGGGGACAGGGGGCTTCCTACGAGCAGTACGTC.

The chain uses TRBV2 and TRBJ2-5; 8 nucleotides agree with TRBD2. V was pared by 6 bases and J by 5 bases, with 11 bases of the junction left unmatched. CDR1 and CDR2 from the germline V gene are SNHLY and FYNNEI. There are 15 residues in the CDR3. The CDR3 here is CASRAAGAGWETQYF. CDR3 nucleotides: TGTGCCAGCAGAGCAGCGGGAGCGGGGTGGGAGACCCAGTACTTC.

The J gene is TRBJ2-3, the V gene TRBV19; D remains unclear. Per the germline V gene, CDR1 is LNHDA and CDR2 is SQIVND (reference sequence). CDR3 size: 14 residues. Between the trimmed V and J ends, which lost 6 bases and 0 bases, there was a span of 10 bases. In nucleotides, the CDR3 is TGTGCCAGTAGCCCCCCGGGTAGCACAGATACGCAGTATTTT. As protein: CASSPPGSTDTQYF.

The chain links TRBV6-5 to TRBJ1-1, with D possibly TRBD1 on 5 matching bases. The CDR3 has 15 residues. V was pared by 8 bases and J by 4 bases, with 20 bases between. Germline CDR1 reads MNHEY; CDR2 reads SVGAGI. The CDR3 is CASGPGTFPSTEAFF. The CDR3 DNA reads as TGTGCCAGCGGGCCAGGGACTTTCCCTAGCACTGAAGCTTTCTTT.

The chain uses TRBV11-2 and TRBJ1-5; a possible D gene is TRBD1 (6 bases). Trimming cost V 6 bases and J 0 bases, with 12 bases left between them. This CDR3 is 15 amino acids long. Looked up from germline, CDR1 is SGHAT and CDR2 is FQNNGV. The CDR3 DNA reads TGTGCCAGCAGTGGGGGAGGGGGTAGCAATCAGCCCCAGCATTTT. Translating it yields CASSGGGGSNQPQHF. The full variable domain, rest sourced from reference TRBV11-2 and TRBJ1-5, is EAGVAQSPRYKIIEKRQSVAFWCNPISGHATLYWYQQILGQGPKLLIQFQNNGVVDDSQLPKDRFSAERLKGVDSTLKIQPAKLEDSAVYLCASSGGGGSNQPQHFGDGTRLSIL.

The V call is TRBV7-9, the J call TRBJ2-6, with D possibly matching TRBD2 (5 bases). The CDR3 covers 15 residues. Germline CDR1 is SEHNR and CDR2 is FQNEAQ (reference sequence). V was clipped by 2 bases and J by 0 bases, with 5 bases between them. CDR3 region: CASSLSGSGANVLTF. The CDR3 bases are TGTGCCAGCAGCTTAAGCGGCTCTGGGGCCAACGTCCTGACTTTC.

V and J are TRBV5-5 and TRBJ2-7; 10 bases match TRBD1. This CDR3 spans 13 amino acids. The V gene's germline CDR1 is SGHKS and CDR2 YYEKEE (reference sequence). The V and J ends lost 4 bases and 5 bases, in that order; junction bases with no gene match: 3. Here the CDR3 DNA reads TGTGCCAGCAGCAGAGGGACAGGGGACGAGCAGTACGTC. Protein product: CASSRGTGDEQYV.

This rearrangement joins TRBV11-3 to TRBJ1-2; D is unresolved. Trimming shortened V by 3 bases and J by 8 bases, and 10 bases separated the two germline ends. The germline V gene encodes CDR1 SGHNT and CDR2 YENEEA. CDR3 length equals 12 residues. CDR3 sequence: CASSFYNGGYTF. The CDR3 region has the DNA TGTGCCAGCAGCTTTTATAATGGCGGCTACACCTTC.

This clone was observed once. The chain combines TRBV10-3 with TRBJ1-3, with unresolved D. Looked up from germline, CDR1 is ENHRY and CDR2 is SYGVKD. Trimming cost V 6 bases and J 0 bases, with 9 bases left between them. This CDR3 has 14 amino acids. In nucleotides, the CDR3 is TGTGCCATCAGAAGGGAGAGCTCTGGAAACACCATATATTTT. This gives the protein CAIRRESSGNTIYF.

The rearrangement links TRBV7-9 to TRBJ2-7, with 7 bases aligning to TRBD1. V gave up 4 bases and J gave up 0 bases; unmatched junction bases: 6. The germline CDR1 and CDR2 sequences are SEHNR and FQNEAQ (reference sequence). The CDR3 length is 15 residues. The CDR3 sequence is CASSSDRASSYEQYV. The CDR3 DNA reads as TGTGCCAGCAGCTCTGACAGGGCGAGCTCCTACGAGCAGTACGTC.

The chain links TRBV6-4 to TRBJ1-2; D gene ambiguous. Germline CDR1 is MRHNA and CDR2 is SNTAGT. Trimming cost V 0 bases and J 9 bases, with 20 bases left between them. This CDR3 comprises 16 residues. This CDR3 is CASSDSPNSGRTRYTF. CDR3 nucleotides: TGTGCCAGCAGTGACTCGCCAAATTCGGGAAGGACTCGCTACACCTTC.

The chain recombines TRBV11-2 with TRBJ2-5; 8 nucleotides match TRBD2. This CDR3 region has 14 residues. CDR1 is SGHAT and CDR2 is FQNNGV in the germline V gene. The ends lost 4 bases at V and 5 bases at J; junction bases unmatched: 6. The CDR3 DNA reads TGTGCCAGCAGCTCGATGGGACTAGTTGAGACCCAGTACTTC. The encoded protein is CASSSMGLVETQYF.

Written as DNA, the CDR3 is TGTGCCAGCAACCCAGAGACGGGGATCAGCTCTGGAAACACCATATATTTT. Translated: CASNPETGISSGNTIYF. J is TRBJ1-3 and V is TRBV2; D not resolved. The CDR3 consists of 17 residues. Deletions cut 7 bases from V and 0 bases from J, with 19 bases between. The germline V gene encodes CDR1 SNHLY and CDR2 FYNNEI.

The rearrangement links TRBV21-1 to TRBJ1-2; the table names TRBD1, a call not compared with the DNA. TRBV21-1 is recorded as a pseudogene. CDR3 length: 16 amino acids. CDR3 amino acids: CASSKEGNREGYGYTF. In nucleotides, the CDR3 is TGTGCCAGCAGCAAAGAGGGGAACAGGGAAGGATATGGCTACACCTTC.

V usage is TRBV10-1 and J usage is TRBJ2-1, with D possibly being TRBD2 (5 bases). Germline CDR1 reads WNHNN; CDR2 reads SYGVQD (reference sequence). The CDR3 extends over 15 amino acids. V dropped 5 bases and J dropped 0 bases, with 11 bases sitting between them. CDR3 sequence: CASSTDWNSYNEQFF. CDR3 in DNA: TGCGCCAGCAGTACGGACTGGAACTCCTACAATGAGCAGTTCTTC.

This clone has just one count. The chain recombines TRBV24-1 with TRBJ2-2; D possibly corresponds to TRBD2 (5 bases). The CDR3 has 17 residues. V shed 0 bases and J shed 0 bases, with 10 bases lying between them. Germline V gene sequence: CDR1 KGHDR, CDR2 SFDVKD. The CDR3 region is CATSDLYTGSNTGELFF. The CDR3 DNA is TGTGCCACCAGTGATTTGTATACGGGATCGAACACCGGGGAGCTGTTTTTT.

The rearrangement joins TRBV6-5 to TRBJ2-7, with TRBD1 identical over 9 bases. The V gene end was trimmed by 8 bases and the J gene end by 6 bases; junction bases not matched to a gene: 11. This CDR3 spans 14 amino acids. Looked up from germline, CDR1 is MNHEY and CDR2 is SVGAGI. CDR3 protein: CASWYGTGKFEQYV. CDR3 DNA sequence: TGTGCCAGCTGGTATGGGACAGGGAAGTTCGAGCAGTACGTC.